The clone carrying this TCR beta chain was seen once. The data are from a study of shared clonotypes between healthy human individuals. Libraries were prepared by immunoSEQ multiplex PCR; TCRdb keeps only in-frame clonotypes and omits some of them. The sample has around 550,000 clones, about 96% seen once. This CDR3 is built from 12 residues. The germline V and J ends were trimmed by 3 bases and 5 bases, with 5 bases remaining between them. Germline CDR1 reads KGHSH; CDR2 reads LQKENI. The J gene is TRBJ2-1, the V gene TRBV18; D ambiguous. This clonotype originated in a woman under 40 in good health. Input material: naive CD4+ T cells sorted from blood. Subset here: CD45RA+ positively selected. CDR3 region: CASSPGDNEQFF. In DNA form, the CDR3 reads TGTGCCAGCTCACCTGGGGACAATGAGCAGTTCTTC.